The clone carrying this T cell receptor (beta chain) was picked up many times. Amplification from RNA transcripts yielded the TCR beta CDR3 regions. HTBI primers were employed in first-round RT-PCR, then a second-round multiplex PCR followed. TCRdb used MiXCR to reprocess the multiplex PCR reads, holding one entry per CDR3 protein. The sample contains 300,000 to 450,000 distinct CDR3 sequences, about a sixth of which appear only once. The data stem from a study of Graves' ophthalmopathy and Graves' hyperthyroidism. Stable hyperthyroidism denotes an absence of ophthalmopathy throughout 18 months of follow-up. J gave up 1 base and V 2 bases, and 10 bases lay outside the gene matches. CDR1 is MRHNA, CDR2 SNTAGT, per germline. This CDR3 comprises 18 residues.

The specimen sequenced was peripheral blood. This receptor was identified in an adult woman with stable Graves' hyperthyroidism. V and J are TRBV6-4 and TRBJ2-7, with TRBD1 matching over 11 bases. The CDR3 sequence: CASSDAGQGAFLSYEQYF. The CDR3 region has the DNA TGTGCCAGCAGTGACGCCGGACAGGGGGCCTTTCTGTCCTACGAGCAGTACTTC.